This T cell receptor (beta chain) came from a study of beta chain features in type 1 diabetes. Whole-study findings and limits: All four CD4+ subsets from Type 1 diabetes patients carried moderately but significantly shorter TCRB CDR3s. Relative to healthy donors, patients appeared to have naive, central memory and Treg TCRB repertoires that were more similar.

Note on this clone: Its antigen is not identified.

This CDR3 contains 16 residues. Germline V gene data show CDR1 as SGDLS and CDR2 as YYNGEE. V shed 4 bases and J 8 bases; nucleotides not matched to a gene: 17. Using CD45RO/CCR7/CD25/CD127/CD95/CD27, CD4+ naive, central memory, regulatory and stem cell-like memory cells were sorted. Every bit of the isolated RNA underwent reverse transcription, so sequencing read expressed TCRB transcripts. This table comes from immunoSEQ multiplex PCR, and its TCRdb copy is limited to in-frame clones, with some not included. The sample yields hundreds of thousands of clones, over 12% seen once. The sequencing input was naive CD4+ T cells from blood. The V call is TRBV9, the J call TRBJ1-2; 7 bases are shared with TRBD1. This TCR came from a man younger than 30 with type 1 diabetes. The CDR3 region is CASSLSGAGGSLGYTF. In nucleotides, the CDR3 is TGTGCCAGCAGCCTTTCAGGGGCAGGGGGATCTCTGGGCTACACCTTC. The full variable domain, completed using reference TRBV9 and TRBJ1-2, is DSGVTQTPKHLITATGQRVTLRCSPRSGDLSVYWYQQSLDQGLQFLIQYYNGEERAKGNILERFSAQQFPDLHSELNLSSLELGDSALYFCASSLSGAGGSLGYTFGSGTRLTVV.